What follows are 20 T cell receptor beta chains derived from one specimen sequenced in a study of blood T cell repertoires in COVID-19. Method: immunoSEQ multiplex PCR; TCRdb's copy keeps in-frame clones and lacks some. The sample holds some 160,000 clones, around 83% seen once. Sequenced sample: peripheral blood. Receptor source: a human donor in a cohort sampled during active COVID-19.

J is TRBJ2-1 and V is TRBV25-1; a weak D match, TRBD1 (6 bases). This CDR3 region has 14 residues. CDR1 and CDR2 from the germline V gene are MGHDK and SYGVNS. V shed 9 bases and J shed 0 bases, with 12 bases lying between them. This chain's CDR3 is CASGGQSSYNEQFF. CDR3 bases: TGTGCCAGTGGAGGACAGAGCTCCTACAATGAGCAGTTCTTC. Complete variable domain (other parts from reference TRBV25-1 and TRBJ2-1): EADIYQTPRYLVIGTGKKITLECSQTMGHDKMYWYQQDPGMELHLIHYSYGVNSTEKGDLSSESTVSRIRTEHFPLTLESARPSHTSQYLCASGGQSSYNEQFFGPGTRLTVL.

This clone came up once. The V gene is TRBV15, the J gene TRBJ2-3; 8 bases are shared with TRBD2. Germline V gives CDR1 LNHNV, CDR2 YYDKDF (reference sequence). The CDR3 is 17 amino acids. J gave up 0 bases and V 0 bases, and 5 bases lay outside the gene matches. CDR3 protein: CATSRELLAGSTDTQYF. For the CDR3, the DNA is TGTGCCACCAGCAGAGAATTGCTAGCGGGCAGCACAGATACGCAGTATTTT.

This sequence joins TRBV23-1 and TRBJ2-7; D is undetermined. TRBV23-1 is noted as an ORF with a role that remains uncertain. The CDR3 has 13 residues. Between the trimmed V and J ends, which lost 4 bases and 1 base, there was a span of 8 bases. For the CDR3, the DNA is TGCGCCAGCAGTCGGCAGAAGTCCTACGAGCAGTACTTC. It is translated as CASSRQKSYEQYF.

The genes are TRBV19 and TRBJ1-5; D gene ambiguous. The V and J ends lost 6 bases and 0 bases respectively, with 9 bases between them. Germline V gene lookup returns CDR1 LNHDA and CDR2 SQIVND (reference sequence). The CDR3 covers 14 residues. In DNA form, the CDR3 reads TGTGCCAGTAGCCCCCCTTATAGCAATCAGCCCCAGCATTTT. Protein sequence: CASSPPYSNQPQHF.

The rearrangement joins TRBV2 to TRBJ1-2; 10 positions agree with TRBD1. CDR1 is SNHLY and CDR2 is FYNNEI in the germline V gene. The CDR3 totals 15 residues. V lost 8 bases, J lost 8 bases, and 14 bases stayed unmatched. The CDR3 DNA reads TGTGCCAGCGTAGGGCCCCGGGACAGGGGTTCAGGCTACACCTTC. It encodes CASVGPRDRGSGYTF.

The chain employs TRBV25-1 and TRBJ1-1, with D perhaps TRBD1 (6 bases). The ends were cut back, 6 bases at V and 1 base at J, with 12 bases in the middle. Germline CDR1 is MGHDK and CDR2 is SYGVNS. The CDR3 contains 14 residues. The CDR3 loop reads CASSPQGTNTEAFF. As DNA, the CDR3 is TGTGCCAGCAGCCCACAGGGTACGAACACTGAAGCTTTCTTT.

V is TRBV19 and J is TRBJ2-3, with TRBD1 identical over 9 bases. The V and J ends lost 5 bases and 3 bases, in that order; junction bases with no gene match: 3. Germline V gives CDR1 LNHDA, CDR2 SQIVND (reference sequence). The CDR3 length is 14 residues. The CDR3 nucleotides read TGTGCCAGTAGTGACAGGGGGTTAACAGATACGCAGTATTTT. Translation: CASSDRGLTDTQYF.

On this clone itself: Other DNA sequences in the same sample also yield this CDR3. This sequence joins TRBV6-5 and TRBJ2-7, with D uncertain. CDR1 is MNHEY, CDR2 SVGAGI, per germline. Trimming took 2 bases from V and 2 from J, leaving 7 bases between them. The CDR3 spans 13 residues. The CDR3 reads CASSYGGTYEQYF. For the CDR3, the DNA is TGTGCCAGCAGTTACGGCGGCACCTACGAGCAGTACTTC.

The chain uses TRBV28 and TRBJ2-2, with D possibly being TRBD1 (6 bases). This CDR3 has 18 residues. V gave up 3 bases and J gave up 1 base, with 18 bases separating them. Germline loops: CDR1 MDHEN, CDR2 SYDVKM. The CDR3 nucleotides are TGTGCCAGCAGTTTGGTCTGGTCCGCGACAGGGAACACCGGGGAGCTGTTTTTT. This sequence encodes CASSLVWSATGNTGELFF.

This clone has just one count. The chain joins TRBV25-1 to TRBJ1-1, with D tentatively TRBD1 (6 bases). Per germline, CDR1 MGHDK and CDR2 SYGVNS. V was cut by 8 bases and J by 3 bases, with 22 bases left in between. This CDR3 contains 16 residues. The CDR3 spells CASLPPGGHRDTEAFF. CDR3 DNA sequence: TGTGCCAGCCTACCCCCCGGGGGGCACCGGGACACTGAAGCTTTCTTT.

Comment on this clone: Other DNA sequences from this sample encode an identical CDR3 as well. The rearrangement uses TRBV3-1 (or the pseudogene TRBV3-2) and TRBJ1-1; no definite D call. This CDR3 contains 12 residues. The germline gives CDR1 LGHDT, CDR2 YNNKEL (reference sequence). Between the trimmed V and J ends, which lost 1 base and 7 bases, there was a span of 7 bases. CDR3 bases: TGTGCCAGCAGCCAAGGCGGCGGTGAAGCTTTCTTT. The encoded protein is CASSQGGGEAFF.

In its sample, this clone was seen a few times. The V call is TRBV18, the J call TRBJ1-1, with D possibly TRBD1 on 6 matching bases. The germline V gene has CDR1 KGHSH and CDR2 LQKENI. The length of the CDR3 is 13 residues. Trimming took 2 bases from V and 4 from J, leaving 8 bases between them. DNA for the CDR3: TGTGCCAGCTCACCAAAAGGGGGCACTGAAGCTTTCTTT. It codes for CASSPKGGTEAFF.

The chain carries TRBV3-1 (or the pseudogene TRBV3-2) and TRBJ1-5; no firm D call. The V gene lost 1 base and the J gene lost 2 bases, with 9 bases spanning the gap. From germline, CDR1 is LGHDT and CDR2 YNNKEL (reference sequence). This CDR3 contains 15 residues. For the CDR3, the DNA is TGTGCCAGCAGCCAAGGTAGCGGGCGCAATCAGCCCCAGCATTTT. Its protein is CASSQGSGRNQPQHF.

The genes are TRBV6-2 or TRBV6-3 and TRBJ1-5; maybe TRBD1 (6 bases). The CDR3 is made up of 12 amino acids. Germline lookup yields CDR1 MNHEY and CDR2 SVGEGT. V dropped 2 bases and J dropped 15 bases, with 14 bases sitting between them. CDR3 in amino acids: CASSYGSRGRHF. Here the CDR3 DNA reads TGTGCCAGCAGTTACGGCAGCAGGGGACGGCATTTT.

The chain employs TRBV28 and TRBJ1-2, with a tentative D call TRBD1 (5 bases). This CDR3 contains 16 residues. The germline V gene encodes CDR1 MDHEN and CDR2 SYDVKM. V was clipped by 6 bases and J by 7 bases, with 24 bases between them. CDR3 in amino acids: CASRLPRGRGEAGYTF. The DNA of the CDR3 is TGTGCCAGCAGACTCCCCCGAGGGAGAGGGGAGGCTGGCTACACCTTC.

The V call is TRBV11-2, the J call TRBJ2-7, with D possibly matching TRBD1 (5 bases). The CDR3 sequence is 10 residues long. Germline V CDR1 and CDR2: SGHAT, FQNNGV. Trimming pared 8 bases from V and 9 bases from J, leaving 11 bases between. CDR3 coding DNA: TGTGCCAGCCAGCAGGACACGCAGTACTTC. Protein: CASQQDTQYF.

The rearrangement uses TRBV10-2 and TRBJ1-5, with unresolved D. Trimming removed 8 bases from V and 0 bases from J, with 5 bases in between. From germline, CDR1 is WSHSY and CDR2 SAAADI. The CDR3 runs 12 residues. The CDR3 DNA follows: TGCGCCAGCGCGAGTAGCAATCAGCCCCAGCATTTT. It codes for CASASSNQPQHF.

About this clone: Other nucleotide sequences in the sample specify the same CDR3. V gene TRBV19 combines with J gene TRBJ2-7; 7 bases match TRBD1. Germline assignment: CDR1 LNHDA and CDR2 SQIVND (reference sequence). This CDR3 has 14 amino acids. With V trimmed by 1 base and J by 3 bases, 3 bases remained unmatched. The DNA of the CDR3 is TGTGCCAGTAGTATAGTGGCAGGGGGCTACGAGCAGTACTTC. The encoded protein is CASSIVAGGYEQYF. Based on the CDR3 plus reference TRBV19 and TRBJ2-7, the full variable domain is DGGITQSPKYLFRKEGQNVTLSCEQNLNHDAMYWYRQDPGQGLRLIYYSQIVNDFQKGDIAEGYSVSREKKESFPLTVTSAQKNPTAFYLCASSIVAGGYEQYFGPGTRLTVT.

The chain employs TRBV28 and TRBJ2-7; 7 bases are a match to TRBD2. J gave up 2 bases and V 6 bases, and 7 bases lay outside the gene matches. There are 14 residues in the CDR3. Germline V gives CDR1 MDHEN, CDR2 SYDVKM. The chain's CDR3 is CASSYNGGTYEQYF. CDR3 in DNA: TGTGCCAGCAGCTATAACGGGGGGACCTACGAGCAGTACTTC. The complete variable domain, with remaining parts taken from reference TRBV28 and TRBJ2-7, reads DVKVTQSSRYLVKRTGEKVFLECVQDMDHENMFWYRQDPGLGLRLIYFSYDVKMKEKGDIPEGYSVSREKKERFSLILESASTNQTSMYLCASSYNGGTYEQYFGPGTRLTVT.

The V gene is TRBV2, the J gene TRBJ1-5; D call uncertain. Between the trimmed V and J ends, which lost 3 bases and 5 bases, there was a span of 14 bases. Germline CDR1 is SNHLY and CDR2 is FYNNEI. This CDR3 is built from 15 residues. CDR3 DNA: TGTGCCAGCAGTGAGAGTCCGGTGACTTATCAGCCCCAGCATTTT. Its translation is CASSESPVTYQPQHF.